The clone carrying this T cell receptor beta chain was detected ten times or more. These data originate in a study of T cells in Graves' hyperthyroidism and ophthalmopathy. Trimming stripped 7 bases from V and 4 bases from J, with 16 bases between. The CDR3 loop spans 14 amino acids. RNA transcripts were the template for amplifying TCR beta CDR3 regions. The TCR CDR3 was amplified in a first-round RT-PCR using the HTBI primer set. TCRdb processed the multiplex PCR reads anew with MiXCR; each CDR3 protein has one entry. The sample carries around 380,000 distinct CDR3 sequences, approximately 13% recorded once.

Input material: blood. This TCR derives from a man aged 30 to 45 with Graves' hyperthyroidism that later progressed to Graves' ophthalmopathy. The chain employs TRBV12-3 or TRBV12-4 and TRBJ1-1; TRBD1 is a possible D gene (5 bases). CDR3 sequence (DNA): TGTGCCAGCACCTCGCAGGGAAGTCGCACTGAAGCTTTCTTT. It translates to CASTSQGSRTEAFF.